This is a list of T cell receptor beta chains from one sample in a study of cytomegalovirus exposure and HLA in healthy donors. Clones were read by immunoSEQ multiplex PCR, and TCRdb kept only the in-frame ones, dropping some. The sample lists about 150,000 clones, roughly four fifths occurring once. Sequences were obtained from PBMCs. These receptor sequences come from a female donor in good health and CMV-seropositive. The CDR3 runs from the conserved cysteine through the conserved F or W. D genes are given only for firm matches. Clone sizes are given selectively: once, few, many, or a class where the clone is expanded.

cdr3_length	v_call	j_call	clone_size	d_call	cdr3_nt	cdr3_aa
12	TRBV5-4	TRBJ2-7	.	.	TGTGCCAGCAGCCCCCCGGGAGAGCGGCAGTACTTC	CASSPPGERQYF
20	TRBV14	TRBJ2-6	.	.	TGTGCCAGCAGCCCCCCGGGTCGGGGAGTGGTCACTTCTGGGGCCAACGTCCTGACTTTC	CASSPPGRGVVTSGANVLTF
16	TRBV5-1	TRBJ2-1	.	TRBD2	TGCGCCAGCAGCGCCGCCGGGACTAGCTTGTACAATGAGCAGTTCTTC	CASSAAGTSLYNEQFF
14	TRBV10-1	TRBJ2-5	.	TRBD1	TGCGCCAGCAGCGCCCGGGACAGCCAAGAGACCCAGTACTTC	CASSARDSQETQYF
13	TRBV5-1	TRBJ2-1	.	TRBD1	TGCGCCAGCAGCGGGACAGTAAACAATGAGCAGTTCTTC	CASSGTVNNEQFF
13	TRBV9	TRBJ1-4	few	.	TGTGCCAGCAGCCCACACTCAGGACAGCAGCTGTTTTTT	CASSPHSGQQLFF
18	TRBV28	TRBJ2-7	.	TRBD1	TGTGCCAGCAGCTATCGGCCCGGGACAGGGCTTTCTACCTACGAGCAGTACTTC	CASSYRPGTGLSTYEQYF
13	TRBV25-1	TRBJ2-1	.	TRBD1	TGTGCCAGCAGATCCGGGACAGTGAGGGAGCAGTTCTTC	CASRSGTVREQFF
16	TRBV2	TRBJ2-3	.	.	TGTGCCAGCAGTGCACTAAGGGACACCGGAGGCGGTACGCAGTATTTT	CASSALRDTGGGTQYF
14	TRBV5-4	TRBJ2-7	.	TRBD1	TGTGCCAGCACCATGGACAGGAGAACCTACGAGCAGTACTTC	CASTMDRRTYEQYF
14	TRBV5-1	TRBJ1-1	.	.	TGCGCCAGCAGCTTGGCTACAGGTCGTACTGAAGCTTTCTTT	CASSLATGRTEAFF
12	TRBV7-2	TRBJ2-1	.	TRBD2	TGTGCCAGCAGCTTAACTAGCGGGAGACCGTTCTTC	CASSLTSGRPFF
15	TRBV5-1	TRBJ2-7	.	.	TGCGCCAGCACCGTCACCAGGGACACCAAATACGAGCAGTACTTC	CASTVTRDTKYEQYF
14	TRBV9	TRBJ2-7	.	.	TGTGCCAGCAGCGTAAGCGGGTTCTCCTACGAGCAGTACTTC	CASSVSGFSYEQYF
16	TRBV5-5	TRBJ2-7	.	TRBD1	TGTGCCAGCAGCCCAAGGACAGGGTCCCGCTCCTACGAGCAGTACTTC	CASSPRTGSRSYEQYF
18	TRBV11-2	TRBJ2-7	.	.	TGTGCCAGCAGCTTAGGTGGGTATCTGGTACGCGGAATCTACGAGCAGTACTTC	CASSLGGYLVRGIYEQYF
14	TRBV28	TRBJ1-5	once	.	TGTGCCAGCAGTTTACAGGGGTTCGGTCAGCCCCAGCATTTT	CASSLQGFGQPQHF
14	TRBV19	TRBJ1-5	once	.	TGTGCCAGTAGTATAGGGCCGAGCAATCAGCCCCAGCATTTT	CASSIGPSNQPQHF
16	TRBV4-2	TRBJ1-1	.	.	TGTGCCAGCAGCCAAGTCGACAGGTCGGTGAACACTGAAGCTTTCTTT	CASSQVDRSVNTEAFF
15	TRBV18	TRBJ2-7	.	TRBD1	TGTGCCAGCTCACTGCAGGGGGCGCGTGATTACGAGCAGTACTTC	CASSLQGARDYEQYF
12	TRBV19	TRBJ1-3	.	.	TGTGCCAGTCTGGGCCTCGGAAACACCATATATTTT	CASLGLGNTIYF
13	TRBV29-1	TRBJ2-7	once	.	TGCAGCGTTGAAGACGACAGGATCTACGAGCAGTACTTC	CSVEDDRIYEQYF